This T cell receptor beta chain appears in the sequencing data of a study of T cell responses to AZD1222 COVID-19 vaccine. The CDR3 loop spans 14 amino acids. CDR1 is KGHDR, CDR2 SFDVKD, per germline. The ends were cut back, 4 bases at V and 9 bases at J, with 15 bases in the middle. Sequenced by immunoSEQ multiplex PCR; TCRdb stores in-frame clones only, minus some. The table records about 110,000 clones, 86% of them present only once. On this clone itself: Its specificity is unknown.

Notes on the study in general: Donors were chiefly white British, with a greater number of females, and clonal diversity was perhaps underestimated. CD4 TCRs associated with vaccination spanned spike, dominating at 160-218 and 743-854. Among spike-specific TCRs, nearly half reportedly target unmutated variant regions. Baseline serology detected seropositivity in only a handful of AZD1222 recipients.

The chain has TRBV24-1 and TRBJ1-5; no clear D. The source material was peripheral blood, sampled on day 0 of AZD1222 vaccination. The clonotype comes from an adult in good health. The DNA of the CDR3 is TGTGCCACCAGTGACCCCTTTTTTGTGGGGCCCCAGCATTTT. Amino acid sequence: CATSDPFFVGPQHF.